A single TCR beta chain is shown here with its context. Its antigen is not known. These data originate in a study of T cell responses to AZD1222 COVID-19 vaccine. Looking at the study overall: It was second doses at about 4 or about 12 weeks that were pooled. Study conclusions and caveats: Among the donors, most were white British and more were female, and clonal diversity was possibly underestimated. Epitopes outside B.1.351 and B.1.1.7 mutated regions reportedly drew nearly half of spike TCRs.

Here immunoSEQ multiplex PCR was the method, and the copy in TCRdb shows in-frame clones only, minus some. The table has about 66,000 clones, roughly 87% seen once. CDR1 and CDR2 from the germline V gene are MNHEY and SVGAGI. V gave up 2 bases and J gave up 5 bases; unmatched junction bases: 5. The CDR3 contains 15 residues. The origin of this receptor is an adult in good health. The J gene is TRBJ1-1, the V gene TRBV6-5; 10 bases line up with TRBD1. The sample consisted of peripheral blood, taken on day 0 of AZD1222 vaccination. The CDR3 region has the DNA TGTGCCAGCAGTTACAAGACAGGGGGCAGAACTGAAGCTTTCTTT. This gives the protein CASSYKTGGRTEAFF.